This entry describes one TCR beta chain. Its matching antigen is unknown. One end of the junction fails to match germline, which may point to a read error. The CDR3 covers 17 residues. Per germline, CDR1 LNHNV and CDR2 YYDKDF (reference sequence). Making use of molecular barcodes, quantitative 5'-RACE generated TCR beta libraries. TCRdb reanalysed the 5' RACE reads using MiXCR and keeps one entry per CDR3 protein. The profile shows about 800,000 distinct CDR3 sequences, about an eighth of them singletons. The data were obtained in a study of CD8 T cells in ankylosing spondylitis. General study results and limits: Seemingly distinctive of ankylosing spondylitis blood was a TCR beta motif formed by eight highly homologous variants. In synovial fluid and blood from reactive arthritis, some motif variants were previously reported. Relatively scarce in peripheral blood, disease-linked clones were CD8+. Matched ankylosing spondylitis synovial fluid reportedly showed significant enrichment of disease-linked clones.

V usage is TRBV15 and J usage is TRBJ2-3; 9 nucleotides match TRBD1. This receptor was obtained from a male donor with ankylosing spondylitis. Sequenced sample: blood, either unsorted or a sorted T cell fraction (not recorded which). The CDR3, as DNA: TGTGCCACCAGCAGAGGGGGGACAGGGAGAAGTACGACGGGGTCTTGTTTT. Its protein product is CATSRGGTGRSTTGSCF.